The clone carrying this TCR beta chain was observed once. What it recognizes is unknown. V trimming: 1 base; J trimming: 2 bases; junction bases outside the gene matches: 7. The CDR3 extends over 16 amino acids. Germline assignment: CDR1 SGHRS and CDR2 YFSETQ. The authors loaded around 200 ng DNA, 30,000 to 35,000 T cell genomes, into sorted-subset replicate PCRs. Under the authors' procedure: Junction-only sequences without quality scores came from ImmunoSEQ, so filtering differed. Produced via immunoSEQ multiplex PCR; TCRdb's table is partial and in-frame only. Clone size and the V and J calls come from that table; the DNA yielded D and trimming. The profile shows 2 million to 3 million clones, 93% of them singletons. The donor cohort consisted entirely of Caucasian adults residing in Nashville, Tennessee. This sample was taken from a study of shared clonotypes between healthy human individuals. Study observations and caveats: Shared clonotypes: approximately 5.3% naive CD4, approximately 3.4% naive CD8, around 2.2% memory CD4, 0.35% to 0.5% memory CD8.

The sequenced material came from naive CD4+ T cells from PBMCs. As to subset: CD45RA+ positively selected. The receptor was isolated from a man aged 18 to 35 in good health. Some clones in this sample may be carry-over from other donors' samples. J is TRBJ2-3 and V is TRBV5-1, with TRBD1 identical over 7 bases. The CDR3 nucleotides read TGCGCCAGCAGCTTGTTAACAGGGGCCTTCACAGATACGCAGTATTTT. Its protein is CASSLLTGAFTDTQYF.